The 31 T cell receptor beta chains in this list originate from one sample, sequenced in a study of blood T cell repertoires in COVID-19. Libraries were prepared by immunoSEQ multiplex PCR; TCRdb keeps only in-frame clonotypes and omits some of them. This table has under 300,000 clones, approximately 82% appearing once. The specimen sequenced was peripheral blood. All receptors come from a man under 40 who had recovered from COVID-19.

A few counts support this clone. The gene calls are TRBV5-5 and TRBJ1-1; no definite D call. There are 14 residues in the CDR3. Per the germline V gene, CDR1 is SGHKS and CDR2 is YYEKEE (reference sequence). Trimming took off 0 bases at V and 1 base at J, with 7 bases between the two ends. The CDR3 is CASSLVSGNTEAFF. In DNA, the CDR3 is TGTGCCAGCAGCTTGGTTTCGGGGAACACTGAAGCTTTCTTT.

The CDR3 loop reads CASSYALRTARGNQPQHF. The CDR3 DNA reads TGTGCCAGCAGTTACGCGCTTAGGACCGCCCGGGGGAATCAGCCCCAGCATTTT. The chain joins TRBV6-2 or TRBV6-3 to TRBJ1-5; perhaps TRBD1 as D (5 bases). The CDR3 contains 18 residues. CDR1 and CDR2 (germline): MNHEY, SVGEGT. V shed 2 bases and J shed 4 bases, with 21 bases lying between them.

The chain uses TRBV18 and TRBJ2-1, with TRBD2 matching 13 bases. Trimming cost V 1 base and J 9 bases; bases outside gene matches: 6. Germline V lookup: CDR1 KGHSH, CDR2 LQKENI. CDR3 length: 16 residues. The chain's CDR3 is CASSPRRLAGGGEQFF. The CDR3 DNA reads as TGTGCCAGCTCACCACGAAGACTAGCGGGGGGAGGTGAGCAGTTCTTC.

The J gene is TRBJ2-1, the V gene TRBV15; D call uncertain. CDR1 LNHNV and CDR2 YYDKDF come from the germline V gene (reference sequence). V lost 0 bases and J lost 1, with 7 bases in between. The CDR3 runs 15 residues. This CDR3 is CATSRDRSSYNEQFF. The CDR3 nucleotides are TGTGCCACCAGCAGAGATCGGTCATCCTACAATGAGCAGTTCTTC.

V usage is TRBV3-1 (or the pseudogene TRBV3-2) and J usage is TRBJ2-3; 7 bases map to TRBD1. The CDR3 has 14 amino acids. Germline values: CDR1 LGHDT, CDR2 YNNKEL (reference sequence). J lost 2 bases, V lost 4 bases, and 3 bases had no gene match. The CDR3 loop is CASSRQGVTDTQYF. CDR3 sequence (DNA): TGTGCCAGCAGCCGACAGGGTGTCACAGATACGCAGTATTTT.

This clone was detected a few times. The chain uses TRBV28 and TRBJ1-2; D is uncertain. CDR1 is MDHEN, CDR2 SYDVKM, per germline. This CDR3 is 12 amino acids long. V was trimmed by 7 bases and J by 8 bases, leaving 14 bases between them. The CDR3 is CASKMEARGYTF. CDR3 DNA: TGTGCCAGCAAGATGGAGGCGCGGGGCTACACCTTC.

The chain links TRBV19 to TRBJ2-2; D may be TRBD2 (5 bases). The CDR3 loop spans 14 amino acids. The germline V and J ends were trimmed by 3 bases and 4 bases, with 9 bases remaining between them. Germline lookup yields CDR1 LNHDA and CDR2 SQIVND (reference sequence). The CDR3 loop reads CASSILARTGELFF. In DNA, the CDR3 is TGTGCCAGTAGTATTTTAGCGCGCACCGGGGAGCTGTTTTTT.

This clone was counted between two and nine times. The CDR3 sequence: CASSQESGYEQYF. CDR3 DNA: TGTGCCAGCAGCCAAGAATCGGGGTACGAGCAGTACTTC. The V gene is TRBV4-2, the J gene TRBJ2-7; D is possibly TRBD2 (5 bases). Germline CDR1 and CDR2: LGHNA and YNFKEQ. V was pared by 0 bases and J by 4 bases, with 7 bases between. This CDR3 is built from 13 residues.

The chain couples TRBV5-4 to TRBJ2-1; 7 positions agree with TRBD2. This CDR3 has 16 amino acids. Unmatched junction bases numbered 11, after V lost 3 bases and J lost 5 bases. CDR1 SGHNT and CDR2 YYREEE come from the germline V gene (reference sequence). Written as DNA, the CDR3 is TGTGCCAGCAGCTGGGGTCGTGGCGGGGGAAACAATGAGCAGTTCTTC. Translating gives CASSWGRGGGNNEQFF.

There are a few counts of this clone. As DNA, the CDR3 is TGTGCCAGCAGCCAACAGGGGACCGGGGCCAACGTCCTGACTTTC. It translates to CASSQQGTGANVLTF. The V call is TRBV5-6, the J call TRBJ2-6; 7 bases align to TRBD1. V gave up 4 bases and J gave up 4 bases; unmatched junction bases: 5. There are 15 residues in the CDR3. Germline CDR1 SGHDT, CDR2 YYEEEE.

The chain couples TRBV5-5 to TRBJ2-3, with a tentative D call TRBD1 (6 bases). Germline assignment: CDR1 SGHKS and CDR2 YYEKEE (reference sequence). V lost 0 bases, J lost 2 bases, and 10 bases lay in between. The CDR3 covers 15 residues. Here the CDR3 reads CASSLGGPVTDTQYF. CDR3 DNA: TGTGCCAGCAGCTTGGGGGGGCCAGTCACAGATACGCAGTATTTT.

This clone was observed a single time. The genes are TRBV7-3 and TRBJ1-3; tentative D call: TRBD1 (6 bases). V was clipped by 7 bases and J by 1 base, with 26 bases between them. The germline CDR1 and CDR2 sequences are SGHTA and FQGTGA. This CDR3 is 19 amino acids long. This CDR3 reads CASTSGPWGHIVSGNTIYF. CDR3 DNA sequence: TGTGCCAGCACCTCGGGCCCATGGGGACATATAGTTTCTGGAAACACCATATATTTT.

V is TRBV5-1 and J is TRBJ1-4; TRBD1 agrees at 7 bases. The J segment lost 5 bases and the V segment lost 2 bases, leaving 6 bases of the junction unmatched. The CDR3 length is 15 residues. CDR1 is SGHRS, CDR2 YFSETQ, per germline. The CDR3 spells CASSFGQVENEKLFF. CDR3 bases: TGCGCCAGCAGCTTCGGACAGGTGGAAAATGAAAAACTGTTTTTT.

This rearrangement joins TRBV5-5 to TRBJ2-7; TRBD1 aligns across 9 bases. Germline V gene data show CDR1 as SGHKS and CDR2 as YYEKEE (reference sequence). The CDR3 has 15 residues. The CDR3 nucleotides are TGTGCCAGCAGCTTGGGTCTGACGCCGGGACAGGGAACAAAAGTC. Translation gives CASSLGLTPGQGTKV.

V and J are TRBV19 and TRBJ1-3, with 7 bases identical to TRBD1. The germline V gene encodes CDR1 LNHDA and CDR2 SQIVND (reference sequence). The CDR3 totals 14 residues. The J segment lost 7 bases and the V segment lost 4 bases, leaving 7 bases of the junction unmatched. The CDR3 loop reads CASSTVTGRNTIYF. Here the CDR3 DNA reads TGTGCCAGTAGTACGGTGACAGGGCGGAACACCATATATTTT.

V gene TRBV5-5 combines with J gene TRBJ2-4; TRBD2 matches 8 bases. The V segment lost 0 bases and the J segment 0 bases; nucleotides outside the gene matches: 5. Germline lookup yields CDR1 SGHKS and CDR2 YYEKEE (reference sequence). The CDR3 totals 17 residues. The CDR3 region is CASSLDGTRVAKNIQYF. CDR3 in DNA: TGTGCCAGCAGCTTGGATGGGACTAGAGTAGCCAAAAACATTCAGTACTTC.

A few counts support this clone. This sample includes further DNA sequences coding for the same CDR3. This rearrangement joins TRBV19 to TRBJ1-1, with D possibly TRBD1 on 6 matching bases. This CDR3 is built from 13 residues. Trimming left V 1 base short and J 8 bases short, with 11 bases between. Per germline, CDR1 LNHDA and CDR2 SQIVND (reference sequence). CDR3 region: CASSIGTATEAFF. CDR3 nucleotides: TGTGCCAGTAGTATAGGGACAGCAACGGAAGCTTTCTTT.

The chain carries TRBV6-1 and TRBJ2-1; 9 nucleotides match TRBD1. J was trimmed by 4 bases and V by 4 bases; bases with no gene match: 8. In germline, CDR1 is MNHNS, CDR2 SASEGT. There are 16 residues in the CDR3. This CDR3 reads CASSGRTGVRYNEQFF. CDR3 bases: TGTGCCAGCAGTGGTCGGACAGGGGTGAGGTACAATGAGCAGTTCTTC.

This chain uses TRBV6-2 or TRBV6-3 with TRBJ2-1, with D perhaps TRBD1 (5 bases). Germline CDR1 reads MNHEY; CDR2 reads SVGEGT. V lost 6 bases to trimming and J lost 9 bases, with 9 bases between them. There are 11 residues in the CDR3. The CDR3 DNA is TGTGCCAGCAGCCAAGGGGCTGAGCAGTTCTTC. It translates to CASSQGAEQFF.

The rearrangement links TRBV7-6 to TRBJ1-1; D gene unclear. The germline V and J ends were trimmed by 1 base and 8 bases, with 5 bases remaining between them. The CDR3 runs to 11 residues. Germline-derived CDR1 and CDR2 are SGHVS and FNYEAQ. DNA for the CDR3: TGTGCCAGCAGCTTAGTGTCAGAAGCTTTCTTT. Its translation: CASSLVSEAFF.

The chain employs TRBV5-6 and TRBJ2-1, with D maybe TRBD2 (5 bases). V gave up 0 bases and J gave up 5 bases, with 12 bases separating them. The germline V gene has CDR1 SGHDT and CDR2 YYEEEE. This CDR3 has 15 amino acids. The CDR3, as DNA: TGTGCCAGCAGCTTGGTTCTAGCAGTTGACAATGAGCAGTTCTTC. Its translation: CASSLVLAVDNEQFF. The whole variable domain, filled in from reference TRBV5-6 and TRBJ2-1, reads DAGVTQSPTHLIKTRGQQVTLRCSPKSGHDTVSWYQQALGQGPQFIFQYYEEEERQRGNFPDRFSGHQFPNYSSELNVNALLLGDSALYLCASSLVLAVDNEQFFGPGTRLTVL.

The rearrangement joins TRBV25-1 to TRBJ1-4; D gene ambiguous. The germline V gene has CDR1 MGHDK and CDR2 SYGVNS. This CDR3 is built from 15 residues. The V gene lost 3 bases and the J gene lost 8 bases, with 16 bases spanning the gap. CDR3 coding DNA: TGTGCCAGCAGTGAGAGGAGCAGTAGAGTAGAAAAACTGTTTTTT. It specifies CASSERSSRVEKLFF.

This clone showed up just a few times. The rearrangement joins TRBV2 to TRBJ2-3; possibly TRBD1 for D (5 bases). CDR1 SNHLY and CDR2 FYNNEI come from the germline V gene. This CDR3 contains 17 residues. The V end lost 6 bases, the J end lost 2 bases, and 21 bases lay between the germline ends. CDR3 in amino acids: CASRKRGSRVYTDTQYF. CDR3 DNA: TGTGCCAGCAGGAAAAGGGGCTCTAGGGTATACACAGATACGCAGTATTTT.

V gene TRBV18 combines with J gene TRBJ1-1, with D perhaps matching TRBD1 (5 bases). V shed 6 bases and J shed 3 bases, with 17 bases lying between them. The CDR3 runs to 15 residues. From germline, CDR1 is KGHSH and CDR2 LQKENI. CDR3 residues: CASSPNPDTYTEAFF. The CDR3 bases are TGTGCCAGCTCTCCTAACCCGGACACTTACACTGAAGCTTTCTTT.

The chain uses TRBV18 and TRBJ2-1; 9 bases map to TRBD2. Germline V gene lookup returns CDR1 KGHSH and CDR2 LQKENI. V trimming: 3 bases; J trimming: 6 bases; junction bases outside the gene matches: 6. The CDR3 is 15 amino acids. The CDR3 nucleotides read TGTGCCAGCTCACCGGGAAGCGGGGGGAGCAATGAGCAGTTCTTC. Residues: CASSPGSGGSNEQFF.

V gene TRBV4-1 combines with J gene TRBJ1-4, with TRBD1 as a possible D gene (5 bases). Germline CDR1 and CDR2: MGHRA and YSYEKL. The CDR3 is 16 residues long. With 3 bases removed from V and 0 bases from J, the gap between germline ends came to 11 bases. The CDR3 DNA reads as TGCGCCAGCAGCCAGGAAAGACAGACAACTAATGAAAAACTGTTTTTT. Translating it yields CASSQERQTTNEKLFF.

CDR3 loop: CASSTRTGYEQYF. In nucleotides, the CDR3 is TGTGCCAGTAGTACCCGGACAGGCTACGAGCAGTACTTC. The gene calls are TRBV19 and TRBJ2-7; TRBD1 matches 7 bases. Germline CDR1 LNHDA, CDR2 SQIVND (reference sequence). The ends lost 4 bases at V and 3 bases at J; junction bases unmatched: 3. The CDR3 spans 13 residues.

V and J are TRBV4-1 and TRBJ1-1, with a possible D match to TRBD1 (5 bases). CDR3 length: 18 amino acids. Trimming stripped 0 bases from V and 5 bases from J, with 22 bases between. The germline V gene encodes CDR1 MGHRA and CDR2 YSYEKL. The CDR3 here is CASSQEEGKRGGGTEAFF. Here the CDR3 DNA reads TGCGCCAGCAGCCAAGAGGAGGGCAAACGCGGGGGGGGAACTGAAGCTTTCTTT.

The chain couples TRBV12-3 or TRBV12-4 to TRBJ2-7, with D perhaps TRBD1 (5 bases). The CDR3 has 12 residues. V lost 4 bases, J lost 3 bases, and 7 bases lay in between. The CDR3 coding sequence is TGTGCCAGCAGTTCCCAGGGCTACGAGCAGTACTTC. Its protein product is CASSSQGYEQYF.

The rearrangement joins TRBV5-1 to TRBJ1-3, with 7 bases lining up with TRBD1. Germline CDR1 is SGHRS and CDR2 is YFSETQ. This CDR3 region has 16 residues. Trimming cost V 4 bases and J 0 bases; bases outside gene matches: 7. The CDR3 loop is CASSPSGTDSGNTIYF. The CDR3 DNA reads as TGCGCCAGCAGCCCCTCCGGGACAGACTCTGGAAACACCATATATTTT.

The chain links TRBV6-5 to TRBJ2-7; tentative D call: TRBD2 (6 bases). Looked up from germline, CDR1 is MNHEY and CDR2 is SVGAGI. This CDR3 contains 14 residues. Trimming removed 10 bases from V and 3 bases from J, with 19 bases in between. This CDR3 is CAIRVGTGGYEQYF. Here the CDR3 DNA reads TGTGCCATCAGGGTGGGGACTGGGGGCTACGAGCAGTACTTC.